This T cell receptor (beta chain) is from a study of T cell responses to AZD1222 COVID-19 vaccine. Turning to the study itself: It was second doses at about 4 or about 12 weeks that were pooled. Study results and limitations: Unmutated variant regions reportedly attract nearly half of all spike-specific TCRs. There were repertoire samples only from the period after the peak T cell response. Among those given AZD1222, only 6 or 7 were seropositive at baseline.

In this sample, this clone turned up once. Its antigen is unidentified. Germline CDR1 reads SGHRS; CDR2 reads YFSETQ. The CDR3 length is 15 residues. V gave up 4 bases and J gave up 4 bases, with 14 bases separating them. Assay used: immunoSEQ multiplex PCR; TCRdb lists only in-frame clones, some missing. The sample consists of around 100,000 clones, about 87% of them appearing once. The sequence derives from an adult in good health. The chain joins TRBV5-1 to TRBJ2-2, with D perhaps matching TRBD1 (6 bases). The sequencing used peripheral blood, collected on day 0 of AZD1222 vaccination. The DNA of the CDR3 is TGCGCCAGCAGCCCCCCACGGACAGCCACCGGGGAGCTGTTTTTT. It is translated as CASSPPRTATGELFF.